The 17 T cell receptor beta chains reported below all come from one sample, sequenced in a study of beta chain features in type 1 diabetes listed by TCRdb under 2018. Receptor amplification or capture employed the immunoSEQ multiplex PCR assay. The High Capacity cDNA Reverse Transcription Kit was used to reverse transcribe all of the isolated RNA, meaning that expressed TCRB transcripts were what got sequenced. TCRdb's version of the immuneACCESS table is confined to in-frame rearrangements and falls short of the full clone set. An unresolved V gene accounts for under half of the shortfall where checked; the remainder is of unknown origin. In all, the sample holds around 320,000 clones, and less than 15% of those were seen once. The ten most abundant clones make up approximately 7% of the sample. Sequenced material: central memory CD4+ T cells from blood. The receptors were gathered from a man in his thirties or forties in good health.

The chain couples TRBV18 to TRBJ2-3; 10 bases line up with TRBD1. With V trimmed by 0 bases and J by 5 bases, 2 bases remained unmatched. Germline loops: CDR1 KGHSH, CDR2 LQKENI. The CDR3 contains 15 residues. Written as DNA, the CDR3 is TGTGCCAGCTCACCACCGACAGGGGGCGGAGATACGCAGTATTTT. Its translation is CASSPPTGGGDTQYF.

This clone was seen only a few times. The CDR3 protein is CASSSETGANTEAFF. The CDR3 DNA reads TGTGCCAGCAGTTCAGAGACAGGGGCGAACACTGAAGCTTTCTTT. The J gene is TRBJ1-1, the V gene TRBV27, with TRBD1 matching over 8 bases. The germline CDR1 and CDR2 sequences are MNHEY and SMNVEV (reference sequence). Unmatched junction bases numbered 5, after V lost 4 bases and J lost 1 base. The CDR3 is made up of 15 amino acids.

This clone was seen a few times. The chain couples TRBV5-5 to TRBJ2-2; D gene ambiguous. Trimming took 4 bases from V and 6 from J, leaving 25 bases between them. This CDR3 comprises 18 residues. Germline loops: CDR1 SGHKS, CDR2 YYEKEE (reference sequence). CDR3 protein: CASSPERPRLRKPGELFF. The CDR3 DNA reads TGTGCCAGCAGCCCAGAACGCCCGCGGCTCCGAAAACCCGGGGAGCTGTTTTTT.

This clone has more than one count but fewer than ten. The chain employs TRBV5-4 and TRBJ2-2; no definite D call. CDR1 and CDR2 from the germline V gene are SGHNT and YYREEE (reference sequence). V lost 0 bases and J lost 6, with 9 bases in between. This CDR3 is 14 amino acids long. Here the CDR3 DNA reads TGTGCCAGCAGCTTGGAAGGGTTGGCCGGGGAGCTGTTTTTT. Protein product: CASSLEGLAGELFF.

With regard to this clone: Other DNA sequences in the sample encode the same CDR3. The chain couples TRBV7-2 to TRBJ2-5, with 11 bases that match TRBD2. This CDR3 region has 14 residues. The V gene end was trimmed by 5 bases and the J gene end by 3 bases; junction bases not matched to a gene: 2. Germline V gene data show CDR1 as SGHTA and CDR2 as FQGNSA. The CDR3 is CASSLTSGEETQYF. CDR3 bases: TGTGCCAGCAGCCTGACTAGCGGGGAAGAGACCCAGTACTTC.

The table lists this clone with a few counts. The J gene is TRBJ2-5, the V gene TRBV19; 7 bases match TRBD2. V trimming: 3 bases; J trimming: 5 bases; junction bases outside the gene matches: 15. The CDR3 is 17 amino acids. Germline V CDR1 and CDR2: LNHDA, SQIVND (reference sequence). CDR3 nucleotides: TGTGCCAGTAGTATCGGGCTGGCTAGCGGTCCCGGGGAGACCCAGTACTTC. This encodes CASSIGLASGPGETQYF.

The chain uses TRBV6-1 and TRBJ2-7; D ambiguous. Looked up from germline, CDR1 is MNHNS and CDR2 is SASEGT. This CDR3 is built from 12 residues. Deletions cut 6 bases from V and 0 bases from J, with 6 bases between. CDR3 nucleotides: TGTGCCAGCAGCACGAGCTCCTACGAGCAGTACGTC. It codes for CASSTSSYEQYV.

This rearrangement joins TRBV5-1 to TRBJ1-3, with TRBD1 as a possible D gene (5 bases). Deletions cut 4 bases from V and 3 bases from J, with 17 bases between. The CDR3 runs to 16 residues. Germline V gives CDR1 SGHRS, CDR2 YFSETQ. The CDR3 is CASSQTSQGSGNTIYF. CDR3 DNA: TGCGCCAGCAGCCAAACCAGCCAGGGAAGTGGAAACACCATATATTTT.

This clone appeared a few times. Other nucleotide sequences from this sample produce the same CDR3. The chain joins TRBV2 to TRBJ2-2; a weak D match, TRBD2 (6 bases). From germline, CDR1 is SNHLY and CDR2 FYNNEI. V was clipped by 1 base and J by 1 base, with 7 bases between them. There are 15 residues in the CDR3. DNA of the CDR3: TGTGCCAGCAGTGAAGTCGGGGGGAACACCGGGGAGCTGTTTTTT. Its translation: CASSEVGGNTGELFF.

This clone turned up a few times. The chain uses TRBV18 and TRBJ1-4; D might be TRBD1 (6 bases). The CDR3 runs to 17 residues. Looked up from germline, CDR1 is KGHSH and CDR2 is LQKENI. Trimming removed 4 bases from V and 2 bases from J, with 17 bases in between. As DNA, the CDR3 is TGTGCCAGCTCACGGAAGACAGGCGAGGCGACTAATGAAAAACTGTTTTTT. As protein: CASSRKTGEATNEKLFF.

The chain has TRBV7-6 and TRBJ2-7; 9 nucleotides agree with TRBD2. Trimming at V came to 5 bases and at J to 2 bases, leaving 10 bases not matched to a gene. CDR3 length equals 16 residues. Germline V lookup: CDR1 SGHVS, CDR2 FNYEAQ. The CDR3 reads CASSPLAGKLPYEQYV. CDR3 coding DNA: TGTGCCAGCAGCCCTCTAGCGGGAAAGCTTCCCTACGAGCAGTACGTC.

This clone was counted a few times. This chain uses TRBV6-5 with TRBJ1-6; no definite D call. The CDR3 extends over 11 amino acids. Germline V CDR1 and CDR2: MNHEY, SVGAGI. V gave up 6 bases and J gave up 18 bases, with 15 bases separating them. The CDR3 DNA reads as TGTGCCAGCAGGCGACGAGAGGTCCCCCACTTT. It is translated as CASRRREVPHF.

A word on this clone: A read error may produce the germline difference seen at one junction end. This sequence joins TRBV6-1 and TRBJ2-4, with TRBD2 matching over 10 bases. Germline assignment: CDR1 MNHNS and CDR2 SASEGT. The CDR3 is 16 amino acids. DNA for the CDR3: TGTGCCATCAGTGAGAGCGGGAGGGAAGATGAAAACATTCAGTACTTC. It codes for CAISESGREDENIQYF.

Ten or more counts support this clone. The chain has TRBV5-4 and TRBJ1-1; perhaps TRBD1 as D (6 bases). The CDR3 has 15 residues. Trimming stripped 3 bases from V and 2 bases from J, with 14 bases between. CDR1 and CDR2 from the germline V gene are SGHNT and YYREEE (reference sequence). The CDR3 nucleotides read TGTGCCAGCAGCTCTCCTTGGGGGCTAAACACTGAAGCTTTCTTT. Translating it yields CASSSPWGLNTEAFF.

In this sample, this clone turned up many times. V is TRBV30 and J is TRBJ2-3; D remains unclear. Germline V CDR1 and CDR2: GTSNPN, SVGIG (reference sequence). Trimming removed 0 bases from V and 11 bases from J, with 12 bases in between. CDR3 length equals 12 residues. This CDR3 is CAWSVPKGRQYF. CDR3 nucleotide sequence: TGTGCCTGGAGTGTACCTAAGGGTCGGCAGTATTTT.

A few counts support this clone. At one boundary the junction diverges from the germline segment, which might be a read error. In DNA form, the CDR3 reads TGTGCCAGCTCCCCCTTTGAGTCAGGGCCGATCTTT. It encodes CASSPFESGPIF. This chain connects TRBV18 to TRBJ1-1; possible D gene TRBD1, 5 bases. CDR1 and CDR2 from the germline V gene are KGHSH and LQKENI. The CDR3 totals 12 residues. The full variable domain, rest sourced from reference TRBV18 and TRBJ1-1, is NAGVMQNPRHLVRRRGQEARLRCSPMKGHSHVYWYRQLPEEGLKFMVYLQKENIIDESGMPKERFSAEFPKEGPSILRIQQVVRGDSAAYFCASSPFESGPIFGQGTRLTVV.

This clone was seen a handful of times. The chain links TRBV30 to TRBJ1-1; D is perhaps TRBD1 (6 bases). The length of the CDR3 is 15 residues. Germline CDR1 and CDR2: GTSNPN and SVGIG (reference sequence). Trimming removed 8 bases at V and 0 bases at J, with 19 bases between. CDR3 DNA: TGTGCCAGATCCTTGGGGGGGGCGATGAACACTGAAGCTTTCTTT. Protein sequence: CARSLGGAMNTEAFF.